These 9 T cell receptor beta chains were all obtained from the same sample, sequenced in a study of long-term antiretroviral therapy in people with HIV. The run of the v3.0 immunoSEQ assay was at survey level. The method was immunoSEQ multiplex PCR; TCRdb's version includes in-frame clones alone and lacks a portion of them. The table records some 35,000 clones, almost 85% of them present only once. The sample in question was unsorted PBMCs, obtained 0.6 years after starting antiretroviral therapy. These TCRs come from a man aged 18-30 years with HIV.

The J gene is TRBJ1-1, the V gene TRBV9; 9 bases are a match to TRBD1. The junction had 6 bases not matched to a gene; V was cut back by 3 bases and J by 6 bases. Germline V gene sequence: CDR1 SGDLS, CDR2 YYNGEE. The CDR3 sequence is 14 residues long. The CDR3 region has the DNA TGTGCCAGCAGCGACCGGGACAGGGCTTCTGAAGCTTTCTTT. It specifies CASSDRDRASEAFF.

V and J are TRBV7-9 and TRBJ2-5, with TRBD1 identical over 7 bases. Losses at the gene ends were 0 bases for V and 4 bases for J; bases not matched to a gene: 2. CDR3 length: 14 residues. CDR1 and CDR2 (germline): SEHNR, FQNEAQ (reference sequence). The CDR3, as DNA: TGTGCCAGCAGCTTAGCCCGGGACAGAGAGACCCAGTACTTC. Encoded protein: CASSLARDRETQYF. Drawing the rest from reference TRBV7-9 and TRBJ2-5, the complete variable domain is DTGVSQNPRHKITKRGQNVTFRCDPISEHNRLYWYRQTLGQGPEFLTYFQNEAQLEKSRLLSDRFSAERPKGSFSTLEIQRTEQGDSAMYLCASSLARDRETQYFGPGTRLLVL.

The V call is TRBV4-3, the J call TRBJ1-2, with a weak D call TRBD1 (5 bases). Germline-derived CDR1 and CDR2 are LGHNA and YSLEER. Trimming stripped 2 bases from V and 8 bases from J, with 15 bases between. The length of the CDR3 is 14 residues. DNA for the CDR3: TGCGCCAGCAGCCAATTGTTATTTGGGGACGGCTACACCTTC. Its protein product is CASSQLLFGDGYTF.

This rearrangement joins TRBV10-3 to TRBJ1-2; no clear D gene. CDR1 and CDR2 (germline): ENHRY, SYGVKD. V lost 5 bases, J lost 3 bases, and 7 bases lay in between. There are 12 residues in the CDR3. The CDR3 loop reads CAISNSDYGYTF. The CDR3 DNA is TGTGCCATCAGTAATAGTGACTATGGCTACACCTTC.

This clone was recorded a few times. This chain joins TRBV27 and TRBJ2-7; the match to TRBD1 covers 11 bases. The V segment lost 4 bases and the J segment 5 bases; nucleotides outside the gene matches: 7. The CDR3 has 15 amino acids. Germline CDR1 MNHEY, CDR2 SMNVEV (reference sequence). CDR3 nucleotides: TGTGCCAGCAGTTCTCCCGGACAGGGGGCAGACGAGCAGTACTTC. Protein sequence: CASSSPGQGADEQYF.

V and J are TRBV7-2 and TRBJ1-3; D unclear. The CDR3 is 14 amino acids. Germline-derived CDR1 and CDR2 are SGHTA and FQGNSA. V was shortened by 2 bases and J by 0 bases, with 5 bases between the two germline ends. The CDR3 spells CASSLRLSGNTIYF. In DNA, the CDR3 is TGTGCCAGCAGCTTAAGGCTCTCTGGAAACACCATATATTTT.

This rearrangement joins TRBV5-1 to TRBJ2-1; D assignment may be TRBD1 or TRBD2 (5 bases each). The CDR3 is 13 residues long. Germline lookup yields CDR1 SGHRS and CDR2 YFSETQ. V was pared by 0 bases and J by 7 bases, with 8 bases between. CDR3 loop: CASSLGGENEQFF. CDR3 nucleotide sequence: TGCGCCAGCAGCTTGGGAGGGGAGAATGAGCAGTTCTTC.

The chain employs TRBV28 and TRBJ1-2; weak D call: TRBD1 (5 bases). V was pared by 6 bases and J by 7 bases, with 15 bases between. The CDR3 is made up of 13 amino acids. Germline lookup yields CDR1 MDHEN and CDR2 SYDVKM. The CDR3 sequence is CASSPRGAFGYTF. The DNA for the CDR3 is TGTGCCAGCAGCCCTCGAGGGGCGTTTGGCTACACCTTC.

This clone was counted a few times. CDR3 nucleotides: TGTGCCAGCAGTGCCCCCCTAGCGGGAGGCCTACTTACAGATACGCAGTATTTT. This sequence encodes CASSAPLAGGLLTDTQYF. This sequence joins TRBV2 and TRBJ2-3, with 11 bases identical to TRBD2. After removal of 4 bases from V and 3 bases from J, the junction contained 12 bases not matched to a gene. This CDR3 comprises 18 residues. Germline V gives CDR1 SNHLY, CDR2 FYNNEI.